One and the same sample provided the 4 T cell receptor beta chains below, sequenced in a study of cytomegalovirus exposure and HLA in healthy donors. The PCR made use of 60 Vbeta and 13 Jbeta primers. Clones were read by immunoSEQ multiplex PCR, and TCRdb kept only the in-frame ones, dropping some. The sample shows some 76,000 clones, and less than 6% sits with its ten largest clones. What was sequenced was PBMCs. All receptors come from a man aged 40-49 years in good health and CMV-seronegative.

The chain uses TRBV19 and TRBJ1-4; D uncertain. The CDR3 spans 16 residues. Germline V lookup: CDR1 LNHDA, CDR2 SQIVND (reference sequence). The V gene lost 7 bases and the J gene lost 10 bases, with 25 bases spanning the gap. The CDR3 region has the DNA TGTGCCAGTACCCCCCTGGAAGCTGGTATGTCAGGAAAACTGTTTTTT. Protein product: CASTPLEAGMSGKLFF.

V and J are TRBV10-3 and TRBJ2-7; the D is unclear. Germline CDR1 reads ENHRY; CDR2 reads SYGVKD. The length of the CDR3 is 12 residues. Trimming shortened V by 5 bases and J by 5 bases, and 10 bases separated the two germline ends. CDR3 residues: CAISLSSNEQYF. In nucleotides, the CDR3 is TGTGCCATCAGTCTTAGTTCCAACGAGCAGTACTTC.

The chain employs TRBV19 and TRBJ1-5; D not certain. CDR3 length: 14 residues. The V gene's germline CDR1 is LNHDA and CDR2 SQIVND (reference sequence). The V end lost 1 base, the J end lost 4 bases, and 8 bases lay between the germline ends. CDR3 nucleotides: TGTGCCAGTAGTATAGCCAGAGGGAATCAGCCCCAGCATTTT. Protein product: CASSIARGNQPQHF.

The CDR3 sequence is CASSQKPRPGWDTEAFF. The CDR3 coding sequence is TGCGCCAGCAGTCAAAAGCCCAGACCAGGGTGGGACACTGAAGCTTTCTTT. This chain joins TRBV23-1 and TRBJ1-1; TRBD1 is a possible D gene (5 bases). TRBV23-1 is reported as an ORF; its role is uncertain. V lost 2 bases to trimming and J lost 3 bases, with 19 bases between them. This CDR3 is 17 amino acids long.